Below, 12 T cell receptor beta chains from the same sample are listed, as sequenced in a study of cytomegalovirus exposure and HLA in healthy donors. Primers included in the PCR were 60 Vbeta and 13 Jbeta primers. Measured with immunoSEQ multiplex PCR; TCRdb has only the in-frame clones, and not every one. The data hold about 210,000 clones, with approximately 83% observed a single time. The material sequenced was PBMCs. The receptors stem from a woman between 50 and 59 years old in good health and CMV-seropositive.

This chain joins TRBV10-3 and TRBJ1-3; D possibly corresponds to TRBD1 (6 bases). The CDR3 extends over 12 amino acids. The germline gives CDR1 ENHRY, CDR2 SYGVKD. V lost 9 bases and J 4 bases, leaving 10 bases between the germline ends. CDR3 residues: CAIRGSGNTIYF. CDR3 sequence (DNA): TGTGCCATAAGGGGGTCGGGAAACACCATATATTTT.

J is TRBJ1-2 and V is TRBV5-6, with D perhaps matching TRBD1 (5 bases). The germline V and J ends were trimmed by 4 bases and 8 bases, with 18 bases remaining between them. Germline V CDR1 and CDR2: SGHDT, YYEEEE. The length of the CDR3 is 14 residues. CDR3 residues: CASSPGGDWSGYTF. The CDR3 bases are TGTGCCAGCAGCCCGGGAGGGGATTGGAGCGGCTACACCTTC. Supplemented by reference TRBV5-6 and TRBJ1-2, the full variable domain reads DAGVTQSPTHLIKTRGQQVTLRCSPKSGHDTVSWYQQALGQGPQFIFQYYEEEERQRGNFPDRFSGHQFPNYSSELNVNALLLGDSALYLCASSPGGDWSGYTFGSGTRLTVV.

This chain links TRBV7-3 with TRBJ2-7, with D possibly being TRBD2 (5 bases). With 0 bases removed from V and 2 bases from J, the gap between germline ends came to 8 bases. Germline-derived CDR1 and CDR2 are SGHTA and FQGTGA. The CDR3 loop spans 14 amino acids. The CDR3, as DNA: TGTGCCAGCAGCTTAACGAGGGATACCTACGAGCAGTACTTC. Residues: CASSLTRDTYEQYF.

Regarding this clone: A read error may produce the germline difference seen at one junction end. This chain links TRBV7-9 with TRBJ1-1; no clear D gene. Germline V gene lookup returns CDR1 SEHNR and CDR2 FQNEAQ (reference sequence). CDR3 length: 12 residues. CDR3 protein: CSSSFRGTEAFF. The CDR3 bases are TGTTCCAGCAGCTTTCGGGGCACTGAAGCTTTCTTT.

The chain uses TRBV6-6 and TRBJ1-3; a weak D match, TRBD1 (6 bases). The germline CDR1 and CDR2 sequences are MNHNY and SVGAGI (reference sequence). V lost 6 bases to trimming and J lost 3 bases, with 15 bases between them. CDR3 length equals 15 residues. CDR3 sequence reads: CASRKVGANGNTIYF. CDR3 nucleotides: TGTGCCAGCAGAAAGGTGGGGGCTAATGGAAACACCATATATTTT.

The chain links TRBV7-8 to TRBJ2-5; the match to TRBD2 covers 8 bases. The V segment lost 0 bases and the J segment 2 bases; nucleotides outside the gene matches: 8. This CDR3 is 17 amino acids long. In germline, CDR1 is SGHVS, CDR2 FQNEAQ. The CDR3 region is CASSLALFGGGQETQYF. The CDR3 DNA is TGTGCCAGCAGCTTAGCGCTTTTTGGCGGGGGGCAAGAGACCCAGTACTTC. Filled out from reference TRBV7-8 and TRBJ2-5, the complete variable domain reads GAGVSQSPRYKVAKRGQDVALRCDPISGHVSLFWYQQALGQGPEFLTYFQNEAQLDKSGLPSDRFFAERPEGSVSTLKIQRTQQEDSAVYLCASSLALFGGGQETQYFGPGTRLLVL.

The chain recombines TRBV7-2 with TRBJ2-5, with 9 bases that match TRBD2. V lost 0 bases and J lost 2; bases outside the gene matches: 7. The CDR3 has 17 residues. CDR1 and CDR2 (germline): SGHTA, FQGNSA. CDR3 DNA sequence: TGTGCCAGCAGCTTAGCGGGTCATAGCGGGGGACAAGAGACCCAGTACTTC. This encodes CASSLAGHSGGQETQYF.

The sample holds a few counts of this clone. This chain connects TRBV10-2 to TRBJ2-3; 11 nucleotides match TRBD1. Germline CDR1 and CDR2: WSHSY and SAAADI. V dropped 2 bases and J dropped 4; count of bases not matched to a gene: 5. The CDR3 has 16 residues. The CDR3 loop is CASSEIPGQGADTQYF. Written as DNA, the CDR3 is TGCGCCAGCAGTGAGATTCCGGGACAGGGGGCAGATACGCAGTATTTT.

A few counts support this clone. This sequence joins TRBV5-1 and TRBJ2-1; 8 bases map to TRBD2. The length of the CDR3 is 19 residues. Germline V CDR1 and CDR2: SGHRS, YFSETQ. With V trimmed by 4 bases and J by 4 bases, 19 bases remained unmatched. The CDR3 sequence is CASSPKRPGLAGGYNEQFF. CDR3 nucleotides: TGCGCCAGCAGCCCTAAACGTCCCGGCCTAGCGGGCGGATACAATGAGCAGTTCTTC.

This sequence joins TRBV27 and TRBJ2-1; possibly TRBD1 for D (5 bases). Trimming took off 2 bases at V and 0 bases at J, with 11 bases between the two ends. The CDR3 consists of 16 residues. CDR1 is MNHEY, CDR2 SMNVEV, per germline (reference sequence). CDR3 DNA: TGTGCCAGCAGTTTAAGGCCCACAGGCTCCTACAATGAGCAGTTCTTC. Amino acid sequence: CASSLRPTGSYNEQFF.

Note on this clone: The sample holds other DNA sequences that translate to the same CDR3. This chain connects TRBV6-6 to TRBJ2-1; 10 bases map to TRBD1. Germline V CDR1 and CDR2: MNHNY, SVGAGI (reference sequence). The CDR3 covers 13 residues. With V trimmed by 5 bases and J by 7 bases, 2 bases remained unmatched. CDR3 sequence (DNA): TGTGCCAGCAGTCCGGGACAGGGGAATGAGCAGTTCTTC. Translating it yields CASSPGQGNEQFF.

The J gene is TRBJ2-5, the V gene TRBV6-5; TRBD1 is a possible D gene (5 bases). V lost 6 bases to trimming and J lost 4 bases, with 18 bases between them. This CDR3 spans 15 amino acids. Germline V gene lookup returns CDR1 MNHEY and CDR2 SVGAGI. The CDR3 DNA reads TGTGCCAGCAGACCGGGCGGCAGGGTGGGAGAGACCCAGTACTTC. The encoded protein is CASRPGGRVGETQYF.